This is a list of T cell receptor beta chains from one sample in a study of blood T cell repertoires in COVID-19. Only in-frame clones appear in the TCRdb table, and some are missing; sequencing was by immunoSEQ multiplex PCR. This sample has about 55,000 clones, with about four fifths found just once. The sample taken for sequencing was peripheral blood. The source is a human donor in a cohort sampled during active or convalescent COVID-19. The CDR3 runs from the conserved cysteine through the conserved F or W. Fields, in order: CDR3 protein, CDR3 DNA, D gene, J gene, clone size, V gene. D genes are given only for firm matches. Rows give clone size only sometimes, using once, few, many, or a class for an expanded clone.

CASRGDSNPSPLHF TGTGCCAGCAGGGGGGACAGCAACCCTTCACCCCTCCACTTT TRBD1 TRBJ1-6 - TRBV6-5
CASSLLTDTQYF TGTGCCAGCAGCTTATTAACAGATACGCAGTATTTT - TRBJ2-3 - TRBV7-8
CASSFSGGANEQFF TGTGCCAGCAGCTTTAGCGGGGGGGCCAATGAGCAGTTCTTC TRBD2 TRBJ2-1 - TRBV7-2
CASSSRNTIYF TGTGCCAGCAGTTCCCGGAACACCATATATTTT - TRBJ1-3 - TRBV6-2/TRBV6-3
CASRIRAGVNYGYTF TGTGCCAGCAGGATTAGGGCAGGGGTTAACTATGGCTACACCTTC - TRBJ1-2 - TRBV5-4
CASSVGIGASSYEQYF TGTGCCAGCAGCGTAGGGATAGGGGCAAGCTCCTACGAGCAGTACTTC - TRBJ2-7 - TRBV9
CASSLGSYYGYTF TGTGCCAGCAGTTTGGGCAGTTACTATGGCTACACCTTC - TRBJ1-2 - TRBV12-3/TRBV12-4
CASSYVAGAGGTEAFF TGTGCCAGCAGTTACGTGGCAGGGGCTGGGGGCACTGAAGCTTTCTTT - TRBJ1-1 - TRBV6-2/TRBV6-3
CASSLGDRANEQFF TGTGCCAGCAGCTTAGGGGACAGGGCCAATGAGCAGTTCTTC TRBD1 TRBJ2-1 once TRBV7-2
CASSPGLAGGRTNTDTQYF TGTGCCAGTAGTCCCGGACTAGCGGGGGGCCGTACAAACACAGATACGCAGTATTTT TRBD2 TRBJ2-3 - TRBV19
CASSLSPSGGSEQYF TGCGCCAGCAGCTTGTCGCCTAGCGGGGGATCCGAGCAGTACTTC TRBD2 TRBJ2-7 - TRBV5-1
CASSRQGAPVNTEAFF TGTGCCAGCAGCCGACAGGGGGCACCGGTGAACACTGAAGCTTTCTTT TRBD1 TRBJ1-1 once TRBV5-5
CASSLVGDSGNTIYF TGCGCCAGCAGCTTGGTCGGGGACTCTGGAAACACCATATATTTT - TRBJ1-3 - TRBV5-1
CASRSGGADDTQYF TGTGCCAGCAGGTCAGGGGGCGCAGACGATACGCAGTATTTT TRBD1 TRBJ2-3 few TRBV27
CATSREPLRDLYNEQFF TGTGCCACCAGCAGAGAGCCGTTAAGGGACTTGTACAATGAGCAGTTCTTC - TRBJ2-1 - TRBV15
CSVEPRTGINEQFF TGCAGCGTTGAACCCCGGACAGGGATTAATGAGCAGTTCTTC TRBD1 TRBJ2-1 - TRBV29-1
CASSLVPGGPETQYF TGTGCCAGCAGCTTAGTCCCGGGGGGGCCGGAGACCCAGTACTTC TRBD2 TRBJ2-5 - TRBV7-2
CASSERSTDATNEKLFF TGCGCCAGCAGTGAGAGGAGCACGGATGCAACTAATGAAAAACTGTTTTTT - TRBJ1-4 - TRBV10-1
CASSEGTSGGETQYF TGCGCCAGCAGCGAGGGGACTAGCGGGGGGGAGACCCAGTACTTC TRBD2 TRBJ2-5 - TRBV5-1
CASSPGGRPYFRSGNTIYF TGTGCCAGTAGCCCAGGTGGCCGGCCATACTTTCGCTCTGGAAACACCATATATTTT - TRBJ1-3 - TRBV19
CASSSQSYEQYF TGTGCCAGCAGTTCCCAGTCCTACGAGCAGTACTTC - TRBJ2-7 - TRBV6-2/TRBV6-3
CASSMGALTGEAFF TGTGCCAGTAGTATGGGGGCTTTGACAGGGGAAGCTTTCTTT TRBD1 TRBJ1-1 - TRBV19
CASSLAPGVGETQYF TGTGCCAGCAGCTTAGCGCCGGGGGTAGGGGAGACCCAGTACTTC - TRBJ2-5 - TRBV7-8
CASSLEEGGLGTEAFF TGTGCCAGCAGCTTAGAGGAGGGAGGTTTGGGCACTGAAGCTTTCTTT - TRBJ1-1 few TRBV11-2
CASSPTPGTEAFF TGTGCCAGTAGTCCCACCCCGGGAACTGAAGCTTTCTTT - TRBJ1-1 once TRBV19
CAWSVRPGQGALGYTF TGTGCCTGGAGTGTAAGGCCCGGACAGGGGGCGCTTGGCTACACCTTC TRBD1 TRBJ1-2 - TRBV30
CASSSGVSYEQYF TGTGCCAGCAGTTCAGGGGTCTCCTACGAGCAGTACTTC - TRBJ2-7 - TRBV6-5
CASRGTGRNSPLHF TGTGCCAGCAGAGGGACAGGTCGTAATTCACCCCTCCACTTT TRBD1 TRBJ1-6 - TRBV6-5
CASSPDNSYEQYF TGTGCCAGCAGCCCGGACAACAGCTACGAGCAGTACTTC - TRBJ2-7 - TRBV11-2
CSVPWAGSSYGYTF TGCAGCGTCCCTTGGGCTGGATCCTCCTATGGCTACACCTTC - TRBJ1-2 - TRBV29-1
CASSWGTGNEKLFF TGTGCCAGCAGCTGGGGGACAGGGAATGAAAAACTGTTTTTT TRBD1 TRBJ1-4 - TRBV5-6
CASSFLAGTEAFF TGTGCCAGCAGCTTTCTGGCAGGCACTGAAGCTTTCTTT - TRBJ1-1 - TRBV5-4
CASSLGTGGAIQPQHF TGTGCCAGCAGCTTAGGGACAGGGGGCGCGATTCAGCCCCAGCATTTT TRBD1 TRBJ1-5 - TRBV7-8
CASGQALSYEQYF TGCGCCAGCGGTCAGGCCCTCTCCTACGAGCAGTACTTC - TRBJ2-7 - TRBV5-1
CASSTTGGNSPLHF TGCGCCAGCAGCACCACAGGGGGGAATTCACCCCTCCACTTT TRBD1 TRBJ1-6 - TRBV5-1
CASSRTGANTGELFF TGTGCCAGCAGTCGGACAGGGGCGAACACCGGGGAGCTGTTTTTT TRBD1 TRBJ2-2 - TRBV6-5
CASSLWDRGTYEQYF TGTGCCAGCAGCTTGTGGGACAGGGGAACCTACGAGCAGTACTTC TRBD1 TRBJ2-7 - TRBV5-4
CASSRKPQGADNEKLFF TGTGCCAGCAGCCGAAAACCACAGGGGGCTGATAATGAAAAACTGTTTTTT TRBD1 TRBJ1-4 - TRBV27
CASSKGTTPSQETQYF TGTGCCAGTAGTAAGGGGACTACCCCATCCCAAGAGACCCAGTACTTC TRBD2 TRBJ2-5 - TRBV19
CAWGDTYNQPQHF TGTGCCTGGGGAGACACGTACAATCAGCCCCAGCATTTT - TRBJ1-5 - TRBV30
CASSLSRQGNSPLHF TGTGCCAGCAGTTTATCGCGGCAGGGTAATTCACCCCTCCACTTT - TRBJ1-6 - TRBV27
CASSQTGLGYGYTF TGTGCCAGCAGCCAGACAGGCCTAGGTTATGGCTACACCTTC - TRBJ1-2 few TRBV3-1/TRBV3-2
CASSSRQGAGEQYF TGTGCCAGCAGCTCTCGACAGGGGGCGGGCGAGCAGTACTTC TRBD1 TRBJ2-7 - TRBV9
CASSLSGQGAIGETQYF TGTGCCAGCAGCTTATCGGGACAGGGGGCCATTGGAGAGACCCAGTACTTC TRBD1 TRBJ2-5 - TRBV5-4
CASSLASGVITDTQYF TGTGCCAGCAGCTTAGCGTCAGGGGTCATCACAGATACGCAGTATTTT - TRBJ2-3 - TRBV7-6
CASSMTGGGAGEQFF TGTGCCAGCAGCATGACCGGCGGGGGGGCCGGGGAGCAGTTCTTC TRBD2 TRBJ2-1 - TRBV5-4
CASSSRQGGYEQYF TGTGCCAGCAGCTCAAGACAGGGGGGATACGAGCAGTACTTC TRBD1 TRBJ2-7 few TRBV9
CASSWGAGQGVEKLFF TGTGCCAGCAGCTGGGGAGCCGGACAGGGAGTTGAAAAACTGTTTTTT TRBD1 TRBJ1-4 - TRBV7-6
CASTLSYGTEDNEQFF TGTGCCAGCACTCTCTCTTATGGGACAGAGGACAATGAGCAGTTCTTC TRBD1 TRBJ2-1 medium-sized TRBV7-9
CASSPLVLAGNEQYF TGTGCCAGCAGTCCCTTGGTACTAGCAGGCAACGAGCAGTACTTC - TRBJ2-7 - TRBV2
CASSDGAHQETQYF TGTGCCAGCAGTGACGGAGCGCACCAAGAGACCCAGTACTTC - TRBJ2-5 - TRBV25-1
CASSPQTPYEQYF TGTGCCAGCAGCCCGCAGACTCCCTACGAGCAGTACTTC - TRBJ2-7 - TRBV3-1/TRBV3-2
CASSRQEKLFF TGTGCCAGCAGCAGACAGGAAAAACTGTTTTTT - TRBJ1-4 - TRBV6-6
CASSVEGTGWGQYF TGTGCCAGCAGCGTAGAGGGGACAGGATGGGGGCAGTACTTC TRBD1 TRBJ2-7 - TRBV11-2
CASSLGTGRDTQYF TGCGCCAGCAGCTTGGGGACAGGCCGAGATACGCAGTATTTT TRBD1 TRBJ2-3 - TRBV5-1
CASSLNSPRDTQYF TGTGCCAGCAGCCTGAACTCCCCGAGGGATACGCAGTATTTT - TRBJ2-3 - TRBV6-5
CAITRGEGDTTGELFF TGTGCCATAACGAGGGGAGAGGGGGATACGACCGGGGAGCTGTTTTTT - TRBJ2-2 - TRBV10-3